This is a list of T cell receptor beta chains from one sample in a study of T cells in Graves' hyperthyroidism and ophthalmopathy. One entry per CDR3 protein, called by TCRdb with MiXCR from the multiplex PCR reads. Altogether around 480,000 distinct CDR3 sequences are present, 14% being singletons, with the ten largest covering over 15%. The specimen sequenced was blood. These receptors all stem from a woman between 18 and 29 years old with Graves' hyperthyroidism. The CDR3 runs from the conserved cysteine through the conserved F or W. A D gene is named only where the DNA matches it firmly. Rows give clone size only sometimes, using once, few, many, or a class for an expanded clone.

d_call,j_call,v_call,clone_size,cdr3_length,cdr3_nt,cdr3_aa
-,TRBJ2-1,TRBV28,many,12,TGTGCCAGCAGTTTAGGGATCACTGAGCAGTTCTTC,CASSLGITEQFF
-,TRBJ2-5,TRBV12-3/TRBV12-4,-,13,TGTGCCAGCAGTCTACTCCTACAAGAGACCCAGTACTTC,CASSLLLQETQYF
-,TRBJ1-6,TRBV12-3/TRBV12-4,many,14,TGTGCCAGCAGGGTCTCAGATTATAATTCACCCCTCCACTTT,CASRVSDYNSPLHF
TRBD1,TRBJ1-2,TRBV20-1,-,15,TGCAGTGCTGTACAGGGGTCGGAGGCTAACTATGGCTACACCTTC,CSAVQGSEANYGYTF
TRBD1,TRBJ2-5,TRBV5-6,many,16,TGTGCCAGCAGCTTGACAGGGGGAGGTTTCGAGGAGACCCAGTACTTC,CASSLTGGGFEETQYF
-,TRBJ1-2,TRBV27,-,13,TGTGCCAGCAGTTTATCGTCAGAATATGGCTACACCTTC,CASSLSSEYGYTF
-,TRBJ1-2,TRBV27,many,15,TGTGCCAGCAGCGAGGTGGGGACCGCCTTATATGGCTACACCTTC,CASSEVGTALYGYTF
TRBD1,TRBJ1-1,TRBV7-9,many,14,TGTGCCAGCAGCTCGGGACAGGGTGACACTGAAGCTTTCTTT,CASSSGQGDTEAFF
TRBD2,TRBJ2-1,TRBV27,many,16,TGTGCCAGCAGTCCCTGGACTAGCGGGAGTATATTTGAGCAGTTCTTC,CASSPWTSGSIFEQFF
-,TRBJ2-2,TRBV5-1,-,16,TGCGCCAGCAGCTTGGCCGCTGGGTTCACAGGCGGGGAGCTGTTTTTT,CASSLAAGFTGGELFF
-,TRBJ1-1,TRBV30,many,11,TGTGCCTGGACCCTGTGGACTGAAGCTTTCTTT,CAWTLWTEAFF
-,TRBJ1-6,TRBV27,many,12,TGTGCCAGCAGGACAGCAAATTCACCCCTCCACTTT,CASRTANSPLHF
-,TRBJ1-1,TRBV10-3,many,15,TGTGCCATCAGTGAGTCTGAGATCGGAGACACTGAAGCTTTCTTT,CAISESEIGDTEAFF
TRBD1,TRBJ2-7,TRBV19,many,14,TGTGCCAGTAGTGCGGGGACAGGGCCCTACGAGCAGTACTTC,CASSAGTGPYEQYF
-,TRBJ1-2,TRBV19,-,16,TGTGCCAGTAGTAAGGATTCGCCGGGGCGCGACTATGGCTACACCTTC,CASSKDSPGRDYGYTF
-,TRBJ2-6,TRBV4-2,few,19,TGTGCCAGCAGCCAAGATGTCCAAAACCCGGGGCCTGGGGCCAACGTCCTGACTTTC,CASSQDVQNPGPGANVLTF
TRBD2,TRBJ2-2,TRBV6-1,many,15,TGTGCCAGCAGTGAGGTCCGGGGGGGGACCGGGGAGCTGTTTTTT,CASSEVRGGTGELFF
-,TRBJ2-6,TRBV2,many,18,TGTGCCAGCAGTCCCGGAAGAGGTGCGGGCTCTGGGGCCAACGTCCTGACTTTC,CASSPGRGAGSGANVLTF
TRBD2,TRBJ2-7,TRBV7-9,-,13,TGTGCCAGCAGCTTCGGACAGCGGGAGGAGCAGTACTTC,CASSFGQREEQYF
TRBD2,TRBJ2-7,TRBV11-1,many,13,TGTGCCAGCAGCAGTAGCGGGAGCGGCGAGCAGTACTTC,CASSSSGSGEQYF